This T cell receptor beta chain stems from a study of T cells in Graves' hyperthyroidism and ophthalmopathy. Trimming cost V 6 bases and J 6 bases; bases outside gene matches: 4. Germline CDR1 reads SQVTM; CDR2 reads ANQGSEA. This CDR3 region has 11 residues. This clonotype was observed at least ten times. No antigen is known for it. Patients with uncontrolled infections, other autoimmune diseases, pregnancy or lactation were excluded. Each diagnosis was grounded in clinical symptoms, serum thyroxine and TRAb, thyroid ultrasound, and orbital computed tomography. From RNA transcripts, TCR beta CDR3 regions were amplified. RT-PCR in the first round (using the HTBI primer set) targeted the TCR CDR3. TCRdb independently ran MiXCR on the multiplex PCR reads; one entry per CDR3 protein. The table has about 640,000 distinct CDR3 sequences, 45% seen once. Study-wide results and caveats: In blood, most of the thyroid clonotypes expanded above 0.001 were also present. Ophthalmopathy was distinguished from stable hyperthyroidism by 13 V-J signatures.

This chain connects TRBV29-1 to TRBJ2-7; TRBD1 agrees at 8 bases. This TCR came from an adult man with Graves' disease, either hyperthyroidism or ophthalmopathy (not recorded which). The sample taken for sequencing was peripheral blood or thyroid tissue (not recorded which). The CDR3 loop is CSVDRDGEQYF. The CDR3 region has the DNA TGCAGCGTGGACAGGGACGGCGAGCAGTACTTC.